These T cell receptor beta chains were read from a single sample in a study of control samples from healthy donors and cancer patients. Clones were read by immunoSEQ multiplex PCR, and TCRdb kept only the in-frame ones, dropping some. The sample lists about 65,000 clones, 90% occurring once. Sequenced: PBMCs. These receptors all stem from a woman aged 50 to 65 with colorectal cancer. CDR3s include the opening cysteine and the closing phenylalanine or tryptophan. A D gene is named only where the DNA matches it firmly. Clone size is not always given. Where it is, it says once, few, many or a class for expanded clones.

>.|.|TRBV6-1|TRBJ2-7
CASSEFGRGLSYEQYF
TGTGCCAGCAGTGAATTTGGGCGGGGCCTCTCCTACGAGCAGTACTTC
>.|.|TRBV4-1|TRBJ1-1
CASSQGARVSAGEAFF
TGCGCCAGCAGCCAAGGGGCCAGGGTTTCAGCTGGAGAAGCTTTCTTT
>TRBD2|.|TRBV9|TRBJ2-1
CASSPPAGGFQFF
TGTGCCAGCAGCCCTCCAGCGGGGGGGTTTCAGTTCTTC
>.|.|TRBV6-1|TRBJ1-5
CASSEDRAQHF
TGTGCCAGCAGTGAAGACAGAGCCCAGCATTTT
>.|.|TRBV6-5|TRBJ1-6
CATDTEYNSPLHF
TGTGCCACCGACACGGAATATAATTCACCCCTCCACTTT
>.|.|TRBV27|TRBJ2-2
CASGKFPRELFF
TGTGCCAGCGGGAAGTTCCCACGGGAGCTGTTTTTT
>.|.|TRBV2|TRBJ1-5
CATRYYSNQPQHF
TGTGCCACCCGGTATTATAGCAATCAGCCCCAGCATTTT
>.|.|TRBV19|TRBJ1-1
CASSRTPNTEAFF
TGTGCCAGTAGTCGGACCCCAAACACTGAAGCTTTCTTT
>.|few|TRBV5-1|TRBJ1-4
CASSSGFRTNEKLFF
TGCGCCAGCAGCTCGGGTTTCCGAACTAATGAAAAACTGTTTTTT
>TRBD1|.|TRBV7-2|TRBJ2-5
CASSLRPTGGGETQYF
TGTGCCAGCAGCCTCCGACCGACAGGGGGAGGGGAGACCCAGTACTTC